The rows below give T cell receptor beta chains drawn from one sample of a study of response to subunit inactivated influenza vaccine. MiXCR was run by TCRdb on the RT-PCR reads, yielding one entry per CDR3 protein. This table has 650,000 to 850,000 distinct CDR3 sequences, approximately 15% appearing once. The sample in question was PBMCs from blood, obtained approximately 15 days before vaccination. The receptor source for this set is a man aged 45-65 years who received an inactivated influenza vaccine. Both conserved end residues are part of each CDR3. The D gene is left open where the match is weak. The size field is filled for only some rows; it gives once, few, many or a size class.

cdr3_length	clone_size	v_call	j_call	d_call	cdr3_aa	cdr3_nt
16	NA	TRBV11-2	TRBJ2-3	NA	CASSSRQKPSTDTQYF	TGTGCCAGCAGCTCTCGACAGAAACCTAGCACAGATACGCAGTATTTT
15	few	TRBV21-1	TRBJ1-5	NA	CASSLPDRPNQPQHF	TGTGCCAGCAGCCTTCCGGACAGACCCAATCAGCCCCAGCATTTT
15	NA	TRBV5-5	TRBJ1-5	TRBD1	CASSPGTGGFQPQHF	TGTGCCAGCAGCCCCGGGACAGGGGGTTTTCAGCCCCAGCATTTT
14	few	TRBV2	TRBJ2-5	TRBD2	CASLGGGSEETQYF	TGTGCCAGCTTGGGGGGGGGTAGCGAAGAGACCCAGTACTTC
18	few	TRBV6-1	TRBJ2-7	TRBD2	CASSRTQGTSGGSYEQYF	TGTGCCAGCAGTCGCACTCAAGGGACTAGCGGGGGGTCCTACGAGCAGTACTTC
14	NA	TRBV5-6	TRBJ2-7	NA	CASSRLTVTKEQYF	TGTGCCAGCAGCCGGTTGACAGTGACTAAAGAGCAGTACTTC
20	NA	TRBV20-1	TRBJ2-1	TRBD2	CSARPNLRTGTSGAYNEQFF	TGCAGTGCTAGACCTAACCTGAGAACCGGGACTAGCGGAGCCTACAATGAGCAGTTCTTC
13	NA	TRBV5-1	TRBJ1-2	NA	CASSLFGQSEYTF	TGCGCCAGCAGCTTGTTTGGGCAGTCCGAGTACACCTTC
13	many	TRBV5-1	TRBJ1-3	NA	CASSLATGNTIYF	TGCGCCAGCAGCTTGGCCACCGGAAACACCATATATTTT
13	NA	TRBV18	TRBJ1-6	NA	CASSPTRDSPLHF	TGTGCCAGCTCACCGACCCGGGATTCACCCCTCCACTTT
15	many	TRBV5-1	TRBJ2-7	TRBD1	CASSLAGTGKGKQYF	TGCGCCAGCAGCTTGGCCGGGACAGGGAAAGGAAAGCAGTACTTC
13	few	TRBV7-2	TRBJ1-1	NA	CASSPSPAGEAFF	TGTGCCAGCAGCCCTTCCCCGGCCGGGGAAGCTTTCTTT
17	NA	TRBV7-9	TRBJ2-3	TRBD1	CASSPEGWDRGPDTQYF	TGTGCCAGCAGCCCTGAGGGGTGGGACAGGGGGCCTGATACGCAGTATTTT
16	few	TRBV5-6	TRBJ2-1	NA	CASSPKWGAKYNEQFF	TGTGCCAGCAGCCCAAAGTGGGGGGCCAAGTACAATGAGCAGTTCTTC
13	few	TRBV20-1	TRBJ2-7	NA	CSASGNAKMEQYF	TGCAGTGCTAGCGGGAACGCGAAGATGGAGCAGTACTTC
15	many	TRBV14	TRBJ1-6	NA	CASSQGGSYNSPLHF	TGTGCCAGCAGCCAGGGGGGCTCCTATAATTCACCCCTCCACTTT
16	NA	TRBV12-3/TRBV12-4	TRBJ2-6	NA	CASSFARGPAANVLTF	TGTGCCAGCAGTTTTGCGCGGGGACCCGCGGCCAACGTCCTGACTTTC
15	few	TRBV2	TRBJ2-7	TRBD2	CASSDTAGGPLEQYF	TGTGCCAGCAGTGATACGGCGGGAGGACCCCTCGAGCAGTACTTC
18	NA	TRBV12-3/TRBV12-4	TRBJ2-1	TRBD1	CASSPSPGQGISYNEQFF	TGTGCCAGCAGTCCATCCCCGGGACAGGGGATTTCCTACAATGAGCAGTTCTTC
15	NA	TRBV19	TRBJ2-1	TRBD1	CASSRRGQGNYEQFF	TGTGCCAGTAGTCGTAGGGGACAGGGTAACTATGAGCAGTTCTTC
12	NA	TRBV12-3/TRBV12-4	TRBJ2-1	NA	CASSFFGGEQFF	TGTGCCAGCAGTTTCTTCGGCGGTGAGCAGTTCTTC
12	NA	TRBV20-1	TRBJ1-2	TRBD1	CSAEGTVYGYTF	TGCAGTGCCGAGGGGACAGTCTATGGCTACACCTTC
15	few	TRBV29-1	TRBJ2-7	TRBD1	CSAQTGQGFFGEQYF	TGCAGCGCCCAGACGGGACAGGGGTTTTTTGGCGAGCAGTACTTC
16	NA	TRBV6-2/TRBV6-3	TRBJ2-7	NA	CASSSQLGSNSYEQYF	TGTGCCAGCAGTTCTCAACTCGGATCGAATTCCTACGAGCAGTACTTC
15	few	TRBV4-2	TRBJ1-3	NA	CASSQNTRSGNTIYF	TGTGCCAGCAGCCAGAACACCCGCTCTGGAAACACCATATATTTT
14	NA	TRBV29-1	TRBJ1-2	TRBD1	CSVEDPDRGYGYTF	TGCAGCGTTGAAGACCCCGACAGGGGGTATGGCTACACCTTC
15	NA	TRBV7-8	TRBJ2-7	TRBD1	CASSPVGTGLYEQYF	TGTGCCAGCAGCCCAGTTGGGACAGGGCTTTACGAGCAGTACTTC
16	NA	TRBV7-6	TRBJ2-5	TRBD1	CASSLAGTGTQETQYF	TGTGCCAGCAGCTTAGCGGGGACAGGGACACAAGAGACCCAGTACTTC
15	few	TRBV4-3	TRBJ1-3	NA	CASSQESVIGNTIYF	TGCGCCAGCAGCCAAGAATCGGTTATAGGAAACACCATATATTTT
15	NA	TRBV7-9	TRBJ1-1	NA	CASSLAQGGSTEAFF	TGTGCCAGCAGCTTAGCGCAAGGGGGGAGCACTGAAGCTTTCTTT
15	few	TRBV6-5	TRBJ2-6	TRBD1	CASSYGTAGANVLTF	TGTGCCAGCAGCTACGGGACAGCTGGGGCCAACGTCCTGACTTTC
15	NA	TRBV3-1	TRBJ2-1	NA	CASGPVGPSYNEQFF	TGTGCCAGCGGGCCTGTGGGGCCTTCCTACAATGAGCAGTTCTTC
19	NA	TRBV11-1	TRBJ2-1	TRBD1	CASSSPVTGDISSYNEQFF	TGTGCCAGCAGCTCCCCGGTGACAGGGGACATCAGCTCCTACAATGAGCAGTTCTTC
14	NA	TRBV7-2	TRBJ1-2	NA	CASSLEPEYYGYTF	TGTGCCAGCAGCTTAGAACCTGAATACTATGGCTACACCTTC
13	NA	TRBV15	TRBJ2-7	NA	CATSSPTTYEQYF	TGTGCCACCAGCAGCCCAACCACCTACGAGCAGTACTTC
15	NA	TRBV11-3	TRBJ2-5	TRBD1	CASSPRQGYQETQYF	TGTGCCAGCAGCCCTCGACAGGGGTACCAAGAGACCCAGTACTTC
17	NA	TRBV19	TRBJ2-6	NA	CASSARTISSGANVLTF	TGTGCCAGTAGTGCTCGAACTATATCTTCTGGGGCCAACGTCCTGACTTTC
14	NA	TRBV7-2	TRBJ2-3	NA	CASSLVQRTDTQYF	TGTGCCAGCAGCTTAGTACAGCGCACAGATACGCAGTATTTT
14	NA	TRBV5-1	TRBJ1-1	NA	CASTQLQAGTEAFF	TGCGCCAGCACCCAACTCCAAGCGGGCACTGAAGCTTTCTTT
16	many	TRBV6-5	TRBJ2-5	TRBD1	CASSQGTDSYQETQYF	TGTGCCAGCAGCCAAGGGACAGACTCGTACCAAGAGACCCAGTACTTC
14	few	TRBV11-2	TRBJ2-1	TRBD2	CASSPEHSGREQFF	TGTGCCAGCAGCCCGGAGCACAGCGGGAGAGAGCAGTTCTTC
15	few	TRBV7-3	TRBJ2-5	TRBD2	CASSLVAGGEETQYF	TGTGCCAGCAGCTTAGTAGCGGGAGGCGAAGAGACCCAGTACTTC
16	few	TRBV3-1	TRBJ2-1	TRBD2	CASSQFGGGRGNEQFF	TGTGCCAGCAGCCAGTTCGGGGGGGGACGTGGGAATGAGCAGTTCTTC
15	NA	TRBV6-2/TRBV6-3	TRBJ2-3	NA	CASSYGGSSADTQYF	TGTGCCAGCAGTTACGGAGGGAGCTCGGCAGATACGCAGTATTTT
14	NA	TRBV7-6	TRBJ2-1	NA	CASSLASASREQFF	TGTGCCAGCAGCTTAGCAAGCGCCTCCCGCGAGCAGTTCTTC
15	few	TRBV7-2	TRBJ2-2	NA	CASSAVEGAVGELFF	TGTGCCAGCAGCGCGGTGGAGGGGGCTGTCGGGGAGCTGTTTTTT
13	NA	TRBV18	TRBJ2-3	NA	CASSHDSTDTQYF	TGTGCCAGCTCACACGACAGCACAGATACGCAGTATTTT
16	few	TRBV4-3	TRBJ2-7	NA	CASSQDRPSANYEQYF	TGCGCCAGCAGCCAAGATAGGCCTAGCGCCAACTATGAGCAGTACTTC
14	NA	TRBV29-1	TRBJ2-2	TRBD2	CSHGRGENTGELFF	TGCAGCCACGGGCGGGGGGAGAACACCGGGGAGCTGTTTTTT